Listed below are T cell receptor beta chains from one sample, sequenced in a study of T cells in Graves' hyperthyroidism and ophthalmopathy. TCRdb reprocessed the multiplex PCR reads with MiXCR, giving one entry per CDR3 protein. The sample shows a few hundred thousand distinct CDR3 sequences, roughly an eighth of them seen only once. The sequencing input was blood. These receptors all stem from a woman aged 40-49 years with Graves' ophthalmopathy. CDR3s include the opening cysteine and the closing phenylalanine or tryptophan. D genes are given only for firm matches.

v_call,d_call,j_call,cdr3_aa
TRBV10-2,.,TRBJ1-1,CASSEPPGTEAFF
TRBV5-1,TRBD1,TRBJ2-7,CASSSQGGHEQYF
TRBV3-1,.,TRBJ1-2,CASSPGQGPNYGYTF
TRBV5-4,TRBD2,TRBJ2-5,CASSSSGGRETQYF
TRBV6-1,.,TRBJ1-5,CASSVDPVQPQHF
TRBV4-2,.,TRBJ1-3,CASSQGRTDSGNTIYF
TRBV20-1,.,TRBJ1-1,CSAREGIFGQPNTEAFF
TRBV27,TRBD1,TRBJ1-2,CASSLSRDSYGYTF
TRBV25-1,.,TRBJ1-2,CASSEWTVNYGYTF
TRBV3-1,.,TRBJ1-1,CASSQEVSLGAFF
TRBV7-2,.,TRBJ2-7,CASSLRPSPYYEQYF
TRBV20-1,TRBD2,TRBJ2-5,CSAAQLAGGPQETQYF
TRBV4-2,TRBD1,TRBJ1-2,CASSQDLGGVGTDHGYTF
TRBV11-1,.,TRBJ1-4,CASSLGENEKLFF
TRBV15,.,TRBJ2-4,CATSRGTQNIQYF
TRBV12-3/TRBV12-4,.,TRBJ1-5,CASSFPPPQPQHF
TRBV10-3,.,TRBJ1-1,CAISPKTNTEAFF
TRBV20-1,.,TRBJ2-1,CSARFRLRNNEQFF
TRBV7-6,TRBD1,TRBJ2-7,CASSLATRTGISYEQYF
TRBV6-9,TRBD1,TRBJ1-2,CASSIEWTGGSYGYTF
TRBV12-3/TRBV12-4,.,TRBJ2-2,CASNRWGDTGELFF
TRBV19,TRBD2,TRBJ2-7,CASSMLGASGLGEQYF
TRBV9,.,TRBJ2-7,CASGARERGHYEQYF
TRBV15,.,TRBJ1-1,CATSRAGYRKNTEAFF
TRBV6-1,TRBD1,TRBJ2-5,CASSEGRRGWGETQYF
TRBV11-2,.,TRBJ1-2,CASRTPGSNYGYTF
TRBV7-9,TRBD1,TRBJ1-1,CASERGQANTEAFF
TRBV12-3/TRBV12-4,.,TRBJ1-2,CASSPRRDHNYGYTF
TRBV6-1,.,TRBJ1-2,CASSELRGYTF
TRBV7-2,.,TRBJ1-2,CASSLSGANSYGYTF
TRBV12-3/TRBV12-4,TRBD1,TRBJ2-2,CASSLGQANTGELFF
TRBV5-1,TRBD1,TRBJ1-2,CASSLTGTGGFYGYTF
TRBV29-1,.,TRBJ1-5,CSVEDGVGQPQHF
TRBV30,.,TRBJ1-2,CAWEAGFGYGYTF
TRBV7-2,.,TRBJ1-6,CASSLGGSGNSPLHF
TRBV6-2/TRBV6-3,.,TRBJ1-5,CASSYYEKSNQPQHF
TRBV3-1,.,TRBJ2-1,CASSQERLFHNEQFF
TRBV30,.,TRBJ1-6,CAWSGEQVLHF
TRBV7-9,TRBD1,TRBJ2-5,CASGAGGETQYF
TRBV24-1,.,TRBJ1-1,CATSDRGTREAFF
TRBV2,.,TRBJ1-2,CASSPMNYGYTF
TRBV5-1,TRBD1,TRBJ2-6,CASSSSSTWTGGSGANVLTF
TRBV28,.,TRBJ1-2,CASSWGGINYGYTF
TRBV11-3,.,TRBJ2-6,CASSLDRWLLSGANVLTF
TRBV6-1,TRBD1,TRBJ1-1,CASRPGQGAANTEAFF
TRBV12-3/TRBV12-4,.,TRBJ2-2,CASSPTGNTGELFF
TRBV19,TRBD2,TRBJ2-1,CASSYTPLAGVRYNEQFF
TRBV2,TRBD1,TRBJ1-6,CASSETGGSPLHF
TRBV14,.,TRBJ2-2,CASSQGGGSPGELFF
TRBV7-9,.,TRBJ2-3,CASSSTDTQYF